The 23 T cell receptor beta chains presented below share a single source sample, sequenced in a study of OX40 agonist ivuxolimab in advanced cancers. Sequencing used immunoSEQ multiplex PCR; TCRdb keeps in-frame clones, though not all of them. The data hold about 20,000 clones, with over 65% observed a single time. This specimen was CD4+ or CD8+ T cells sorted from blood, taken in a trial of the OX40 agonist ivuxolimab. The receptors here all came from an adult with an advanced solid tumor such as melanoma, head and neck, liver or kidney cancer.

The chain joins TRBV4-3 to TRBJ2-1; 13 positions match TRBD2. Germline V gene lookup returns CDR1 LGHNA and CDR2 YSLEER. The CDR3 runs to 15 residues. V shed 3 bases, J shed 7 bases, and the junction held 3 bases outside the gene matches. CDR3: CASSQGTSGVNEQFF. DNA for the CDR3: TGCGCCAGCAGCCAGGGGACTAGCGGGGTAAATGAGCAGTTCTTC.

The J gene is TRBJ2-7, the V gene TRBV7-6; the match to TRBD2 covers 7 bases. The CDR3 spans 14 residues. From germline, CDR1 is SGHVS and CDR2 FNYEAQ. The V and J ends lost 0 bases and 5 bases, in that order; junction bases with no gene match: 4. The CDR3 loop is CASSLAGRGDEQYF. The DNA for the CDR3 is TGTGCCAGCAGCTTAGCAGGGAGGGGCGACGAGCAGTACTTC.

This clone was observed once. The chain recombines TRBV2 with TRBJ2-5; D is perhaps TRBD2 (7 bases). CDR1 is SNHLY and CDR2 is FYNNEI in the germline V gene. The CDR3 has 16 amino acids. V lost 2 bases and J 2 bases, leaving 15 bases between the germline ends. In DNA form, the CDR3 reads TGTGCCAGCAGTGAATTAGGAGGGAGGGGGCAAGAGACCCAGTACTTC. This sequence encodes CASSELGGRGQETQYF.

The chain joins TRBV7-2 to TRBJ2-5; 8 positions match TRBD2. This CDR3 has 15 residues. Germline V lookup: CDR1 SGHTA, CDR2 FQGNSA. Unmatched junction bases numbered 6, after V lost 5 bases and J lost 1 base. The CDR3 DNA reads TGTGCCAGCAGCATCAGCGGGGGTCTCCAAGAGACCCAGTACTTC. This gives the protein CASSISGGLQETQYF.

The chain has TRBV9 and TRBJ2-3; TRBD1 aligns across 8 bases. CDR1 SGDLS and CDR2 YYNGEE come from the germline V gene. The CDR3 sequence is 15 residues long. V lost 0 bases, J lost 6 bases, and 6 bases stayed unmatched. The CDR3 loop reads CASSVARGLSDTQYF. DNA for the CDR3: TGTGCCAGCAGCGTAGCCAGGGGGCTTTCGGATACGCAGTATTTT.

This clone was seen just once. This chain joins TRBV18 and TRBJ1-5, with 8 bases aligning to TRBD1. The CDR3 contains 15 residues. Per germline, CDR1 KGHSH and CDR2 LQKENI. V shed 3 bases and J 1 base; nucleotides not matched to a gene: 2. CDR3 sequence reads: CASSPGQGSNQPQHF. Here the CDR3 DNA reads TGTGCCAGCTCACCCGGACAGGGAAGCAATCAGCCCCAGCATTTT.

The chain employs TRBV7-6 and TRBJ1-2; TRBD1 is a possible D gene (5 bases). Germline assignment: CDR1 SGHVS and CDR2 FNYEAQ. V gave up 1 base and J gave up 5 bases, with 14 bases separating them. This CDR3 contains 15 residues. DNA of the CDR3: TGTGCCAGCAGCTTAGAACCCGGGACGGATTATGGCTACACCTTC. Protein sequence: CASSLEPGTDYGYTF.

The chain combines TRBV11-1 with TRBJ1-6, with TRBD1 as a possible D gene (5 bases). The V end lost 2 bases, the J end lost 7 bases, and 15 bases lay between the germline ends. Germline CDR1 SGHAT, CDR2 FQDESV (reference sequence). The CDR3 is 16 residues long. This chain's CDR3 is CASSLSTPGRNSPLHF. In DNA, the CDR3 is TGTGCCAGCAGCTTATCGACCCCGGGACGGAATTCACCCCTCCACTTT.

V and J are TRBV11-2 and TRBJ2-5; unclear D gene. This CDR3 is built from 15 residues. The V gene's germline CDR1 is SGHAT and CDR2 FQNNGV. V was pared by 1 base and J by 5 bases, with 14 bases between. The CDR3 nucleotides are TGTGCCAGCAGCTTAGTAAGCCTCCGTGGCGAGACCCAGTACTTC. This sequence encodes CASSLVSLRGETQYF. The full variable domain, with the rest looked up from reference TRBV11-2 and TRBJ2-5, is EAGVAQSPRYKIIEKRQSVAFWCNPISGHATLYWYQQILGQGPKLLIQFQNNGVVDDSQLPKDRFSAERLKGVDSTLKIQPAKLEDSAVYLCASSLVSLRGETQYFGPGTRLLVL.

The CDR3 region is CSGYREVAYNEQFF. The CDR3 DNA sequence: TGCAGCGGGTACAGGGAAGTGGCCTACAATGAGCAGTTCTTC. J is TRBJ2-1 and V is TRBV29-1, with a possible D match to TRBD1 (6 bases). The CDR3 is 14 amino acids. Looked up from germline, CDR1 is SQVTM and CDR2 is ANQGSEA. With 7 bases removed from V and 2 bases from J, the gap between germline ends came to 15 bases.

The chain is built from TRBV29-1 and TRBJ1-4; 7 positions match TRBD1. This CDR3 has 16 amino acids. Germline CDR1 reads SQVTM; CDR2 reads ANQGSEA. Trimming cost V 0 bases and J 5 bases; bases outside gene matches: 9. CDR3 residues: CSVEDQGETTNEKLFF. The CDR3 DNA sequence: TGCAGCGTTGAAGACCAGGGGGAGACCACAAATGAAAAACTGTTTTTT.

The chain uses TRBV9 and TRBJ2-3; D uncertain. This CDR3 is built from 16 residues. V gave up 0 bases and J gave up 2 bases, with 13 bases separating them. CDR1 and CDR2 (germline): SGDLS, YYNGEE. The CDR3 nucleotides read TGTGCCAGCAGCGTAGATAGGTTTCGTAACACAGATACGCAGTATTTT. Protein product: CASSVDRFRNTDTQYF.

The chain carries TRBV11-3 and TRBJ2-1, with 7 bases that match TRBD2. Germline CDR1 is SGHNT and CDR2 is YENEEA. This CDR3 region has 15 residues. V lost 7 bases to trimming and J lost 7 bases; unmatched junction nucleotides: 13. CDR3 sequence (DNA): TGTGCCAGCACCTCAGAAGGGAGGGGACTTAATGAGCAGTTCTTC. Residues: CASTSEGRGLNEQFF. Supplemented by reference TRBV11-3 and TRBJ2-1, the full variable domain reads EAGVVQSPRYKIIEKKQPVAFWCNPISGHNTLYWYLQNLGQGPELLIRYENEEAVDDSQLPKDRFSAERLKGVDSTLKIQPAELGDSAVYLCASTSEGRGLNEQFFGPGTRLTVL.

V and J are TRBV27 and TRBJ2-1; 9 bases fit TRBD2. The length of the CDR3 is 15 residues. Germline values: CDR1 MNHEY, CDR2 SMNVEV (reference sequence). With 5 bases clipped from V and 0 bases from J, the junction kept 2 bases outside the gene matches. Here the CDR3 DNA reads TGTGCCAGCAGTCCAGCGGGGGGCTCCTACAATGAGCAGTTCTTC. This gives the protein CASSPAGGSYNEQFF.

The V gene is TRBV14, the J gene TRBJ2-3; D is undetermined. Germline CDR1 and CDR2: SGHDN and FVKESK. This CDR3 contains 15 residues. Trimming removed 1 base from V and 2 bases from J, with 10 bases in between. CDR3 coding DNA: TGTGCCAGCAGCCAAGTAGCAGGAATCACAGATACGCAGTATTTT. Translated: CASSQVAGITDTQYF.

The sample holds a few counts of this clone. This sequence joins TRBV6-6 and TRBJ2-7; D perhaps matches TRBD2 (6 bases). The CDR3 has 16 amino acids. The germline V gene encodes CDR1 MNHNY and CDR2 SVGAGI (reference sequence). V lost 4 bases, J lost 0 bases, and 16 bases lay in between. The CDR3 loop is CASSLWGDSSSYEQYF. CDR3 in DNA: TGTGCCAGCAGTTTGTGGGGGGACTCCAGCTCCTACGAGCAGTACTTC.

This clone was seen more than once but under ten times. This chain joins TRBV29-1 and TRBJ2-7; D gene ambiguous. The CDR3 spans 13 residues. V dropped 1 base and J dropped 4 bases, with 11 bases sitting between them. Germline assignment: CDR1 SQVTM and CDR2 ANQGSEA. CDR3 DNA sequence: TGCAGCGTTGAAGTGTCCACCCATTACGAGCAGTACTTC. Translated: CSVEVSTHYEQYF.

Of note for this clone: One junction end disagrees with the germline gene, perhaps due to a read error. The rearrangement links TRBV5-4 to TRBJ2-7; D gene uncertain. CDR3 size: 12 residues. Germline CDR1 and CDR2: SGHNT and YYREEE (reference sequence). The DNA of the CDR3 is TGCGCCAGCAGCCAAGTCGGTAACGAGCAGTACTTC. Translating it yields CASSQVGNEQYF.

This clone has just a few counts. The chain joins TRBV11-2 to TRBJ2-1, with TRBD1 matching over 7 bases. V gave up 2 bases and J gave up 4 bases; unmatched junction bases: 11. CDR3 length: 17 residues. Germline V CDR1 and CDR2: SGHAT, FQNNGV. As DNA, the CDR3 is TGTGCCAGCAGCTTAAGGATGGGGACAGCCGATTACAATGAGCAGTTCTTC. It encodes CASSLRMGTADYNEQFF. Using reference TRBV11-2 and TRBJ2-1 for the parts outside the CDR3, the full variable domain is EAGVAQSPRYKIIEKRQSVAFWCNPISGHATLYWYQQILGQGPKLLIQFQNNGVVDDSQLPKDRFSAERLKGVDSTLKIQPAKLEDSAVYLCASSLRMGTADYNEQFFGPGTRLTVL.

The rearrangement uses TRBV7-8 and TRBJ1-4, with D tentatively TRBD1 (6 bases). The germline V gene encodes CDR1 SGHVS and CDR2 FQNEAQ. Trimming left V 5 bases short and J 4 bases short, with 17 bases between. This CDR3 region has 16 residues. The CDR3 spells CASSPGTRHFNEKLFF. CDR3 sequence (DNA): TGTGCCAGCAGCCCCGGGACAAGACATTTTAATGAAAAACTGTTTTTT.

The V and J genes are TRBV13 and TRBJ2-5; 11 bases fit TRBD2. Germline V gene lookup returns CDR1 PRHDT and CDR2 FYEKMQ (reference sequence). V was clipped by 4 bases and J by 1 base; unmatched bases: 11. The CDR3 runs to 18 residues. CDR3 loop: CASSSREASGGLQETQYF. As DNA, the CDR3 is TGTGCCAGCAGCTCGAGAGAGGCTAGCGGGGGGCTCCAAGAGACCCAGTACTTC.

This chain links TRBV28 with TRBJ2-7, with D unclear. The CDR3 consists of 12 residues. V lost 5 bases to trimming and J lost 0 bases, with 5 bases between them. CDR1 and CDR2 (germline): MDHEN, SYDVKM. The CDR3 here is CASSPGSYEQYF. CDR3 DNA sequence: TGTGCCAGCAGTCCGGGCTCCTACGAGCAGTACTTC.

The genes are TRBV7-2 and TRBJ2-5, with 13 bases fitting TRBD2. The CDR3 consists of 15 residues. Trimming took 5 bases from V and 5 from J; bases not matched to a gene: 5. The germline V gene has CDR1 SGHTA and CDR2 FQGNSA. The CDR3 spells CASSLGLAGVETQYF. CDR3 sequence (DNA): TGTGCCAGCAGCCTCGGACTAGCGGGGGTTGAGACCCAGTACTTC. Variable domain in full (rest from reference TRBV7-2 and TRBJ2-5): GAGVSQSPSNKVTEKGKDVELRCDPISGHTALYWYRQSLGQGLEFLIYFQGNSAPDKSGLPSDRFSAERTGGSVSTLTIQRTQQEDSAVYLCASSLGLAGVETQYFGPGTRLLVL.